Listed here are 27 T cell receptor beta chains from one sample, sequenced in a study of Graves' ophthalmopathy and Graves' hyperthyroidism. RNA transcripts were the template, and TCR beta CDR3 regions were amplified from them. HTBI primers were employed in first-round RT-PCR, then a second-round multiplex PCR followed. MiXCR, run by TCRdb on the multiplex PCR reads, gives a single entry per CDR3 protein. The sample lists around 470,000 distinct CDR3 sequences, roughly 14% seen once, with about 10% in the top ten. Sequencing used blood. The receptors shown here come from a woman aged 30 to 39 with Graves' ophthalmopathy.

This clonotype was seen a few times. A read error may be the cause here, since a much bigger clone is one base away. V gene TRBV29-1 combines with J gene TRBJ1-2, with 7 bases aligning to TRBD1. Germline lookup yields CDR1 SQVTM and CDR2 ANQGSEA. The CDR3 is 11 amino acids. J lost 11 bases, V lost 5 bases, and 8 bases had no gene match. Here the CDR3 reads CSVLKTGLYTF. Written as DNA, the CDR3 is TGCAGCGTTCTGAAGACAGGGCTGTACACCTTC.

This clonotype was detected ten times or more. The chain combines TRBV20-1 with TRBJ2-5; the D gene is possibly TRBD2 (5 bases). The CDR3 has 11 residues. Germline V gene sequence: CDR1 DFQATT, CDR2 SNEGSKA (reference sequence). The V end was cut by 2 bases, the J end by 7 bases, with 8 bases between. CDR3: CSARRERTQYF. The CDR3 nucleotides read TGCAGTGCTAGAAGGGAGCGGACCCAGTACTTC.

This clonotype was recorded at least ten times. The V and J genes are TRBV15 and TRBJ2-7; D gene uncertain. The length of the CDR3 is 13 residues. Germline lookup yields CDR1 LNHNV and CDR2 YYDKDF (reference sequence). Deletions cut 0 bases from V and 2 bases from J, with 5 bases between. The CDR3 DNA sequence: TGTGCCACCAGCAGAGACACAACCTACGAGCAGTACTTC. It codes for CATSRDTTYEQYF.

This clonotype was counted at least ten times. The genes are TRBV5-1 and TRBJ1-1; TRBD1 aligns across 7 bases. The germline gives CDR1 SGHRS, CDR2 YFSETQ. The CDR3 has 14 amino acids. V shed 4 bases, J shed 7 bases, and the junction held 10 bases outside the gene matches. The CDR3 reads CASSLYPGTVEAFF. The CDR3 nucleotides are TGCGCCAGCAGCCTCTACCCCGGGACAGTTGAAGCTTTCTTT.

This clonotype was seen more than once but under ten times. The CDR3 nucleotides are TGCGCCAGCAGCCCACAGCAAGACTATGGCTACACCTTC. Translation gives CASSPQQDYGYTF. This chain joins TRBV5-1 and TRBJ1-2; no definite D call. Germline V CDR1 and CDR2: SGHRS, YFSETQ. Trimming stripped 4 bases from V and 3 bases from J, with 10 bases between. This CDR3 region has 13 residues.

In this sample, this clonotype turned up many times. The chain recombines TRBV4-1 with TRBJ1-1; TRBD1 might be the D (5 bases). Trimming removed 3 bases at V and 1 base at J, with 15 bases between. The length of the CDR3 is 16 residues. CDR1 is MGHRA, CDR2 YSYEKL, per germline. The CDR3 is CASSHTEGAWNTEAFF. Here the CDR3 DNA reads TGCGCCAGCAGCCACACGGAAGGGGCCTGGAACACTGAAGCTTTCTTT.

This clonotype was seen ten or more times. This may be a read error: a much more frequent sequence differs by one nucleotide. The chain is built from TRBV14 and TRBJ2-2, with no clear D. The germline V gene has CDR1 SGHDN and CDR2 FVKESK. This CDR3 region has 13 residues. The CDR3 here is CTSSQELTGELFF. CDR3 nucleotides: TGTACCAGCAGCCAGGAGTTAACCGGGGAGCTGTTTTTT.

This clonotype came up many times. The V and J genes are TRBV10-3 and TRBJ2-5; TRBD2 aligns across 7 bases. V dropped 5 bases and J dropped 3; count of bases not matched to a gene: 3. Germline V gene data show CDR1 as ENHRY and CDR2 as SYGVKD. The length of the CDR3 is 13 residues. DNA of the CDR3: TGTGCCATCAGTAAGCGGGGAGAAGAGACCCAGTACTTC. Its translation is CAISKRGEETQYF.

In this sample, this clonotype turned up many times. This rearrangement joins TRBV24-1 to TRBJ1-3; D remains unclear. The V and J ends lost 2 bases and 0 bases respectively, with 10 bases between them. The germline CDR1 and CDR2 sequences are KGHDR and SFDVKD. CDR3 length: 16 residues. CDR3 sequence: CATSDSGQSSGNTIYF. CDR3 bases: TGTGCCACCAGTGATTCCGGGCAATCCTCTGGAAACACCATATATTTT.

This clonotype was counted many times. The V and J genes are TRBV6-5 and TRBJ2-6; 7 bases align to TRBD1. The CDR3 has 15 residues. Germline V gene lookup returns CDR1 MNHEY and CDR2 SVGAGI. The V segment lost 6 bases and the J segment 1 base; nucleotides outside the gene matches: 3. CDR3 in DNA: TGTGCCAGCAGGAGACAGGGTTCTGGGGCCAACGTCCTGACTTTC. Protein product: CASRRQGSGANVLTF.

This clonotype came up many times. The V gene is TRBV28, the J gene TRBJ1-5; no firm D call. The CDR3 is made up of 14 amino acids. Trimming removed 7 bases from V and 2 bases from J, with 12 bases in between. CDR1 is MDHEN, CDR2 SYDVKM, per germline. The CDR3 loop reads CASKPGIGNQPQHF. Here the CDR3 DNA reads TGTGCCAGCAAGCCCGGGATTGGCAATCAGCCCCAGCATTTT.

This clonotype was observed at least ten times. This chain connects TRBV27 to TRBJ1-1; D remains unclear. This CDR3 is built from 13 residues. Looked up from germline, CDR1 is MNHEY and CDR2 is SMNVEV (reference sequence). The V and J ends lost 2 bases and 4 bases respectively, with 8 bases between them. The CDR3: CASSLAASTEAFF. DNA for the CDR3: TGTGCCAGCAGTTTAGCAGCCAGCACTGAAGCTTTCTTT.

This clonotype has only a few counts. The junction does not match germline at one end; this may be a read error. This sequence joins TRBV6-2 or TRBV6-3 and TRBJ2-2; a weak D match, TRBD2 (6 bases). The germline V gene has CDR1 MNHEY and CDR2 SVGEGT. The length of the CDR3 is 18 residues. CDR3: CASSRTPPAGLNTGELVF. The CDR3 DNA reads TGTGCCAGCAGTCGTACCCCTCCAGCGGGCCTCAACACCGGGGAGCTGGTTTTT.

This clonotype came up many times. The chain links TRBV29-1 to TRBJ1-1; no clear D. The CDR3 runs 12 residues. V dropped 3 bases and J dropped 6 bases, with 11 bases sitting between them. Germline CDR1 and CDR2: SQVTM and ANQGSEA. The CDR3 DNA reads TGCAGCGTTGACAGGTCTCGGGCTGAAGCTTTCTTT. Residues: CSVDRSRAEAFF.

This clonotype has at least ten counts. The chain links TRBV20-1 to TRBJ1-2; D is undetermined. The germline CDR1 and CDR2 sequences are DFQATT and SNEGSKA (reference sequence). V lost 2 bases to trimming and J lost 10 bases, with 14 bases between them. This CDR3 region has 12 residues. CDR3 residues: CSARRGMSAYTF. CDR3 DNA: TGCAGTGCTAGAAGAGGGATGAGTGCCTACACCTTC.

The table lists this clonotype with many counts. DNA of the CDR3: TGCGCCAGCAGCTTGGTTCCAGGGCAGAATCAGCCCCAGCATTTT. Protein: CASSLVPGQNQPQHF. J is TRBJ1-5 and V is TRBV5-1, with a weak D call TRBD1 (5 bases). Trimming removed 0 bases from V and 4 bases from J, with 11 bases in between. CDR3 length: 15 amino acids. The germline V gene encodes CDR1 SGHRS and CDR2 YFSETQ.

This clonotype appeared many times. V is TRBV6-1 and J is TRBJ2-5, with a possible D match to TRBD1 (6 bases). Germline V gene sequence: CDR1 MNHNS, CDR2 SASEGT. CDR3 length equals 17 residues. V shed 2 bases and J shed 2 bases, with 18 bases lying between them. The CDR3 coding sequence is TGTGCCAGCAGTGAATGGTCCAGACAGGTGCTACAAGAGACCCAGTACTTC. Its protein product is CASSEWSRQVLQETQYF.

This clonotype has at least ten counts. The chain couples TRBV10-3 to TRBJ2-7, with TRBD2 matching over 8 bases. The CDR3 sequence is 15 residues long. Germline loops: CDR1 ENHRY, CDR2 SYGVKD. V gave up 4 bases and J gave up 0 bases; unmatched junction bases: 5. The CDR3 DNA is TGTGCCATCAGTGGGGTAGCGGGAACCTCCTACGAGCAGTACTTC. It translates to CAISGVAGTSYEQYF.

This clonotype was picked up many times. The J gene is TRBJ2-5, the V gene TRBV12-3 or TRBV12-4, with 7 nucleotides matching TRBD2. With V trimmed by 0 bases and J by 1 base, 5 bases remained unmatched. This CDR3 has 16 amino acids. The CDR3 sequence: CASSLARDYPQETQYF. In DNA, the CDR3 is TGTGCCAGCAGTTTAGCCCGGGACTATCCCCAAGAGACCCAGTACTTC.

The chain links TRBV30 to TRBJ1-2; 8 positions agree with TRBD1. This CDR3 has 13 amino acids. V lost 1 base, J lost 4 bases, and 2 bases stayed unmatched. Per the germline V gene, CDR1 is GTSNPN and CDR2 is SVGIG (reference sequence). The DNA of the CDR3 is TGTGCCTGGAGTGGGACAGGGTCCTATGGCTACACCTTC. Amino acids: CAWSGTGSYGYTF.

To note about this clonotype: This may come from a read error, since a much larger clone is one base off. The conserved phenylalanine or tryptophan normally closing the CDR3 is absent here, so this likely arose from a read error. The chain couples TRBV20-1 to TRBJ2-5; D perhaps matches TRBD2 (8 bases). Germline loops: CDR1 DFQATT, CDR2 SNEGSKA (reference sequence). With 8 bases removed from V and 5 bases from J, the gap between germline ends came to 15 bases. The CDR3 runs 12 residues. The CDR3 here is CSREGAGETQYI. The CDR3 DNA reads as TGCAGTCGGGAGGGGGCGGGTGAGACCCAGTACATC.

There are many counts of this clonotype. The chain uses TRBV7-3 and TRBJ2-2; 10 bases line up with TRBD1. V was clipped by 3 bases and J by 1 base; unmatched bases: 5. Germline V gives CDR1 SGHTA, CDR2 FQGTGA. This CDR3 is built from 17 residues. The CDR3 nucleotides read TGTGCCAGCAGCTTGACGGGACAGGGGATGAACACCGGGGAGCTGTTTTTT. Encoded protein: CASSLTGQGMNTGELFF.

In this sample, this clonotype turned up many times. This chain links TRBV12-3 or TRBV12-4 with TRBJ1-1; 8 bases fit TRBD1. V was clipped by 6 bases and J by 4 bases; unmatched bases: 4. The CDR3 has 13 amino acids. The CDR3 DNA reads as TGTGCCAGCAGGTCAGGGGGCCTCACTGAAGCTTTCTTT. It codes for CASRSGGLTEAFF.

The chain combines TRBV5-1 with TRBJ2-2; TRBD1 agrees at 7 bases. Germline trimming cut 9 bases from V and 0 bases from J; bases unmatched to any gene: 17. The germline CDR1 and CDR2 sequences are SGHRS and YFSETQ. The CDR3 spans 18 residues. CDR3 coding DNA: TGCGCCACCTCCTTTCACTACCGGACAGGCGCGAACACCGGGGAGCTGTTTTTT. As protein: CATSFHYRTGANTGELFF.

The sample holds many counts of this clonotype. This sequence joins TRBV6-1 and TRBJ2-7, with D possibly being TRBD2 (6 bases). The CDR3 is 15 amino acids. In germline, CDR1 is MNHNS, CDR2 SASEGT. V was cut by 0 bases and J by 3 bases, with 12 bases left in between. This chain's CDR3 is CASSEAAGPLYEQYF. The CDR3 DNA is TGTGCCAGCAGTGAAGCCGCGGGACCTCTCTACGAGCAGTACTTC.

This clonotype has just a few counts. The V gene is TRBV12-3 or TRBV12-4, the J gene TRBJ1-6; the D gene is possibly TRBD1 (5 bases). There are 13 residues in the CDR3. Between the trimmed V and J ends, which lost 5 bases and 7 bases, there was a span of 9 bases. CDR3: CASSNRRNSPLHF. CDR3 nucleotide sequence: TGTGCCAGCAGTAACAGGAGGAATTCACCCCTCCACTTT.

Many counts were recorded for this clonotype. This chain joins TRBV12-3 or TRBV12-4 and TRBJ1-1; 8 bases fit TRBD1. The CDR3 length is 17 residues. Trimming cost V 6 bases and J 3 bases; bases outside gene matches: 15. Here the CDR3 reads CASSPRTGRPNHTEAFF. CDR3 sequence (DNA): TGTGCCAGCAGCCCGAGGACAGGGCGACCCAACCACACTGAAGCTTTCTTT.